The 9 T cell receptor beta chains below all came from one sample that was sequenced in a study of T cells in localized non-small cell lung cancer (dated by TCRdb to about 2020). The library was obtained by the immunoSEQ multiplex PCR assay. Entries here come from immuneACCESS through TCRdb and include only in-frame sequences with V and J called. Some clones fail to appear in such tables; in the studies checked, an unresolved V gene covers under half of the shortfall, and the cause of the remainder is unknown. This sample holds around 29,000 clones; approximately 89% were observed only once. The top ten clones comprise roughly 27% of the sample. The sample was peripheral blood, taken before any cancer treatment. The receptors stem from a female donor at least 60 years old with stage I lung adenocarcinoma.

V usage is TRBV2 and J usage is TRBJ2-7, with 7 bases lining up with TRBD2. From germline, CDR1 is SNHLY and CDR2 FYNNEI. Trimming removed 6 bases from V and 2 bases from J; junction bases left unmatched: 10. The CDR3 extends over 15 amino acids. The CDR3: CASSLGGRGPYEQYF. In DNA form, the CDR3 reads TGTGCCAGCAGCCTAGGCGGGAGAGGTCCCTACGAGCAGTACTTC.

This sequence joins TRBV30 and TRBJ2-7; 7 bases match TRBD1. J gave up 2 bases and V 6 bases, and 7 bases lay outside the gene matches. Germline V lookup: CDR1 GTSNPN, CDR2 SVGIG (reference sequence). This CDR3 region has 13 residues. The CDR3: CACVQGTAYEQYF. CDR3 bases: TGTGCCTGTGTACAGGGGACGGCCTACGAGCAGTACTTC.

The chain links TRBV5-1 to TRBJ2-1; perhaps D is TRBD1 or TRBD2 (5 bases each). This CDR3 spans 12 amino acids. V lost 4 bases to trimming and J lost 12 bases, with 14 bases between them. The germline gives CDR1 SGHRS, CDR2 YFSETQ. The CDR3 sequence: CASSPGSRGQFF. The CDR3 nucleotides read TGCGCCAGCAGCCCAGGGTCGAGGGGGCAGTTCTTC.

The V and J genes are TRBV29-1 and TRBJ2-5; D is unclear. CDR1 and CDR2 (germline): SQVTM, ANQGSEA. V lost 4 bases to trimming and J lost 4 bases, with 10 bases between them. This CDR3 is built from 12 residues. CDR3 bases: TGCAGCGTTGGGTTCTACGGAGAGACCCAGTACTTC. This gives the protein CSVGFYGETQYF.

The genes are TRBV9 and TRBJ2-5, with 8 positions matching TRBD2. With V trimmed by 1 base and J by 4 bases, 6 bases remained unmatched. The CDR3 is 15 residues long. The germline gives CDR1 SGDLS, CDR2 YYNGEE. CDR3 amino acids: CASSVSGGPGETQYF. The CDR3 DNA reads as TGTGCCAGCAGCGTAAGCGGGGGCCCCGGAGAGACCCAGTACTTC.

The rearrangement joins TRBV9 to TRBJ2-1; D is perhaps TRBD1 or TRBD2 (6 bases each). Germline V gene lookup returns CDR1 SGDLS and CDR2 YYNGEE. The V gene lost 0 bases and the J gene lost 0 bases, with 13 bases spanning the gap. The length of the CDR3 is 17 residues. CDR3 amino acids: CASSVGRDTSSYNEQFF. The CDR3 DNA is TGTGCCAGCAGCGTAGGGCGGGACACGAGCTCCTACAATGAGCAGTTCTTC.

The chain joins TRBV5-4 to TRBJ1-6, with unresolved D. Germline values: CDR1 SGHNT, CDR2 YYREEE (reference sequence). V lost 4 bases, J lost 7 bases, and 15 bases lay in between. The CDR3 extends over 15 amino acids. The CDR3 coding sequence is TGTGCCAGCAGCGTTTTGGGAACATTCAATTCACCCCTCCACTTT. Residues: CASSVLGTFNSPLHF.

The rearrangement joins TRBV5-1 to TRBJ1-2; 7 positions match TRBD1. The V and J ends lost 3 bases and 4 bases, in that order; junction bases with no gene match: 9. Germline V gene data show CDR1 as SGHRS and CDR2 as YFSETQ. This CDR3 spans 15 amino acids. CDR3 protein: CASSSDRVGTYGYTF. CDR3 DNA: TGCGCCAGCAGCTCAGACAGGGTAGGGACCTATGGCTACACCTTC. Full variable domain (rest looked up from reference TRBV5-1 and TRBJ1-2): KAGVTQTPRYLIKTRGQQVTLSCSPISGHRSVSWYQQTPGQGLQFLFEYFSETQRNKGNFPGRFSGRQFSNSRSEMNVSTLELGDSALYLCASSSDRVGTYGYTFGSGTRLTVV.

This rearrangement joins TRBV11-2 to TRBJ2-7; tentatively, D is TRBD1 (6 bases). There are 14 residues in the CDR3. CDR1 is SGHAT and CDR2 is FQNNGV in the germline V gene. The germline V and J ends were trimmed by 7 bases and 3 bases, with 16 bases remaining between them. The DNA of the CDR3 is TGTGCCAGCACGCTACAGGGTTCTGGCTACGAGCAGTACTTC. Protein product: CASTLQGSGYEQYF.